This TCR beta chain was profiled in a study of type 1 regulatory T cells. Study-wide context: T-allo10 is an in vitro-generated, Tr1-enriched CD4 T cell product specific for alloantigen.

A single record per CDR3 protein comes from TCRdb applying MiXCR to the reads. The sample lists 88,000 or so distinct CDR3 sequences, roughly 31% occurring once. V lost 4 bases to trimming and J lost 5 bases; unmatched junction nucleotides: 10. This CDR3 has 16 amino acids. The V gene's germline CDR1 is SGHAT and CDR2 FQNNGV. The receptor was isolated from a human donor in good health. J is TRBJ2-5 and V is TRBV11-2, with 10 bases that match TRBD2. Sequencing used CD4+ T cells, either the whole sample or a sorted fraction (not recorded which). CDR3 in DNA: TGTGCCAGCAGCTCCCGTGAGCGGGAGGGCCAGGAGACCCAGTACTTC. Its protein is CASSSREREGQETQYF.